This T cell receptor (beta chain) was found in a study of blood T cell repertoires in COVID-19. Study summary: The analysed material was cDNA or gDNA that came from T cells, B-cell-depleted T cells, or PBMCs.

In the original analysis: How many nucleated cells were present was estimated from reference gene primer amplification. Here immunoSEQ multiplex PCR was the method, and the copy in TCRdb shows in-frame clones only, minus some. V and J calls plus clone size are reproduced from that table; the DNA served to infer D and trimming. There are 250,000 to 300,000 clones in the sample; just under 90% occur only once, and under 2.5% lies in the top ten. This CDR3 region has 14 residues. CDR1 is KGHSH, CDR2 LQKENI, per germline. V was pared by 4 bases and J by 0 bases, with 7 bases between. Sequenced material: PBMCs or T cells enriched from blood (not recorded which). The chain joins TRBV18 to TRBJ1-5; D possibly corresponds to TRBD1 (5 bases). The receptor's source is a woman aged 55-69 years who had recovered from COVID-19. The CDR3 reads CASSQGRSNQPQHF. The CDR3, as DNA: TGTGCCAGCTCACAGGGGCGTAGCAATCAGCCCCAGCATTTT.